Listed here are 17 T cell receptor beta chains from one sample, sequenced in a study of blood T cell repertoires in COVID-19. Sequencing was performed with immunoSEQ multiplex PCR; in TCRdb, only in-frame clones are kept and a portion is missing. This table has about 230,000 clones, roughly 90% appearing once. The material sequenced was peripheral blood. These receptors came from a woman aged 55-70 years with acute or convalescent COVID-19.

The genes are TRBV6-5 and TRBJ2-7, with 12 bases lining up with TRBD2. This CDR3 has 15 amino acids. J gave up 0 bases and V 5 bases, and 2 bases lay outside the gene matches. Germline V gene sequence: CDR1 MNHEY, CDR2 SVGAGI. The CDR3 loop reads CASSKTSGSSYEQYF. CDR3 DNA sequence: TGTGCCAGCAGTAAGACTAGCGGGAGCTCCTACGAGCAGTACTTC.

The chain couples TRBV18 to TRBJ2-7; TRBD1 might be the D (6 bases). Germline V gives CDR1 KGHSH, CDR2 LQKENI. Trimming cost V 6 bases and J 2 bases, with 11 bases left between them. The CDR3 covers 13 residues. CDR3 sequence: CASSSGTPYEQYF. Here the CDR3 DNA reads TGTGCCAGCTCGTCCGGGACACCCTACGAGCAGTACTTC.

The V call is TRBV23-1, the J call TRBJ1-2, with 11 bases fitting TRBD1. TRBV23-1 is an open reading frame, and its role is uncertain. This CDR3 comprises 16 residues. V shed 0 bases, J shed 7 bases, and the junction held 7 bases outside the gene matches. CDR3 nucleotides: TGCGCCAGCAGTCAATCCATGGACAGGGGGCATGGTGGCTACACCTTC. Protein sequence: CASSQSMDRGHGGYTF.

This chain uses TRBV19 with TRBJ2-7; 8 bases match TRBD1. The CDR3 runs 15 residues. V trimming: 2 bases; J trimming: 4 bases; junction bases outside the gene matches: 7. The germline CDR1 and CDR2 sequences are LNHDA and SQIVND (reference sequence). This chain's CDR3 is CASSIKTGDVYEQYF. CDR3 bases: TGTGCCAGTAGTATAAAGACAGGGGATGTATACGAGCAGTACTTC.

The chain has TRBV5-4 and TRBJ2-1, with D perhaps TRBD1 (6 bases). The V end lost 1 base, the J end lost 10 bases, and 6 bases lay between the germline ends. The CDR3 has 11 residues. Per the germline V gene, CDR1 is SGHNT and CDR2 is YYREEE (reference sequence). CDR3 protein: CASSLTGEQFF. As DNA, the CDR3 is TGTGCCAGCAGCTTGACAGGGGAGCAGTTCTTC.

This clone was seen once. This chain connects TRBV5-1 to TRBJ2-3, with TRBD2 matching 10 bases. The CDR3 is 14 residues long. Germline lookup yields CDR1 SGHRS and CDR2 YFSETQ. With V trimmed by 4 bases and J by 4 bases, 3 bases remained unmatched. The CDR3 coding sequence is TGCGCCAGCAGCCCTGGACTAGCGGCAGATACGCAGTATTTT. It specifies CASSPGLAADTQYF.

The chain uses TRBV11-2 and TRBJ2-1, with 15 bases fitting TRBD2. Germline assignment: CDR1 SGHAT and CDR2 FQNNGV. V lost 5 bases to trimming and J lost 4 bases; unmatched junction nucleotides: 12. The CDR3 sequence is 19 residues long. The CDR3 DNA sequence: TGTGCCAGCAGCCTTACCCGATCCGGGACTAGCGGGAGGTACAATGAGCAGTTCTTC. It codes for CASSLTRSGTSGRYNEQFF.

The V call is TRBV6-1, the J call TRBJ2-3; 8 nucleotides match TRBD2. This CDR3 contains 16 residues. Germline CDR1 is MNHNS and CDR2 is SASEGT. The V and J ends lost 4 bases and 3 bases, in that order; junction bases with no gene match: 9. The CDR3, as DNA: TGTGCCAGCAGTGTACTAGCGGCGGGGGGTACAGATACGCAGTATTTT. This gives the protein CASSVLAAGGTDTQYF.

CDR3 nucleotides: TGTGCCAGCAGCTTAGGCGGGACTAGCGGGGGGGAGACCCAGTACTTC. Translation gives CASSLGGTSGGETQYF. The chain recombines TRBV11-2 with TRBJ2-5; 15 bases match TRBD2. The CDR3 runs to 16 residues. Germline trimming cut 1 base from V and 5 bases from J; bases unmatched to any gene: 2. Per the germline V gene, CDR1 is SGHAT and CDR2 is FQNNGV.

The chain uses TRBV19 and TRBJ2-1, with TRBD1 matching 8 bases. After removal of 4 bases from V and 1 base from J, the junction contained 3 bases not matched to a gene. The CDR3 has 15 amino acids. Germline CDR1 and CDR2: LNHDA and SQIVND (reference sequence). The CDR3 bases are TGTGCCAGTAGTAAAACAGGGGGGTCCTACAATGAGCAGTTCTTC. Amino acid sequence: CASSKTGGSYNEQFF.

This rearrangement joins TRBV7-8 to TRBJ2-2, with 10 positions matching TRBD1. Germline V gene sequence: CDR1 SGHVS, CDR2 FQNEAQ. J gave up 5 bases and V 5 bases, and 5 bases lay outside the gene matches. This CDR3 region has 15 residues. CDR3 bases: TGTGCCAGCAGCAGAGACAGGGGGCTTACCGGGGAGCTGTTTTTT. As protein: CASSRDRGLTGELFF. The complete variable domain, with remaining parts taken from reference TRBV7-8 and TRBJ2-2, reads GAGVSQSPRYKVAKRGQDVALRCDPISGHVSLFWYQQALGQGPEFLTYFQNEAQLDKSGLPSDRFFAERPEGSVSTLKIQRTQQEDSAVYLCASSRDRGLTGELFFGEGSRLTVL.

In its sample, this clone was seen once. V and J are TRBV7-9 and TRBJ1-2; D is perhaps TRBD1 (6 bases). The CDR3 covers 16 residues. The germline V gene encodes CDR1 SEHNR and CDR2 FQNEAQ (reference sequence). Deletions cut 1 base from V and 6 bases from J, with 18 bases between. The CDR3 nucleotides are TGTGCCAGCAGCTTAGAGTATGGGGGCTCGAGGCATGGCTACACCTTC. Protein product: CASSLEYGGSRHGYTF. The whole variable domain, filled in from reference TRBV7-9 and TRBJ1-2, reads DTGVSQNPRHKITKRGQNVTFRCDPISEHNRLYWYRQTLGQGPEFLTYFQNEAQLEKSRLLSDRFSAERPKGSFSTLEIQRTEQGDSAMYLCASSLEYGGSRHGYTFGSGTRLTVV.

V usage is TRBV24-1 and J usage is TRBJ1-6; D unresolved. With 2 bases removed from V and 4 bases from J, the gap between germline ends came to 8 bases. CDR3 length: 15 amino acids. CDR1 and CDR2 (germline): KGHDR, SFDVKD. CDR3 nucleotides: TGTGCCACCAGTGATTCTAGCCAATATAATTCACCCCTCCACTTT. It encodes CATSDSSQYNSPLHF.

This chain joins TRBV19 and TRBJ2-6; 8 bases match TRBD1. The CDR3 has 18 amino acids. CDR1 is LNHDA, CDR2 SQIVND, per germline (reference sequence). With 4 bases clipped from V and 0 bases from J, the junction kept 8 bases outside the gene matches. CDR3: CASSKFGQGTSGANVLTF. The DNA of the CDR3 is TGTGCCAGTAGTAAATTTGGACAGGGAACCTCTGGGGCCAACGTCCTGACTTTC.

The chain combines TRBV6-6 with TRBJ1-6; D remains unclear. V lost 5 bases to trimming and J lost 9 bases, with 17 bases between them. The germline gives CDR1 MNHNY, CDR2 SVGAGI (reference sequence). CDR3 length equals 15 residues. Here the CDR3 DNA reads TGTGCCAGCAGTACCGTCGCCCAGGCCGGTTCACCCCTCCACTTT. It translates to CASSTVAQAGSPLHF.

V usage is TRBV9 and J usage is TRBJ2-2; D remains ambiguous. Germline V lookup: CDR1 SGDLS, CDR2 YYNGEE. V lost 3 bases, J lost 3 bases, and 6 bases lay in between. CDR3 length: 13 amino acids. CDR3 in DNA: TGTGCCAGCAGCGCCTCCGACACCGGGGAGCTGTTTTTT. Protein sequence: CASSASDTGELFF.

The chain employs TRBV6-5 and TRBJ1-4, with 9 bases matching TRBD1. This CDR3 is built from 15 residues. Germline CDR1 is MNHEY and CDR2 is SVGAGI. V shed 2 bases and J 5 bases; nucleotides not matched to a gene: 3. The CDR3 nucleotides are TGTGCCAGCAGTTACGGGACAGGGAACAATGAAAAACTGTTTTTT. This encodes CASSYGTGNNEKLFF.